This T cell receptor beta chain was captured in a study of shared clonotypes between healthy human individuals. Study results and limitations: Generation of non-shared clonotypes was less probable than generation of clonotypes shared by all four donors. Having only a few donors restricted how much genetic and exposure-history diversity was captured. Across four donors, naive CD4 shared roughly 5%, naive CD8 under 4%, memory CD4 roughly 2.2%, memory CD8 0.35% to 0.5%.

TCRdb keeps only in-frame clones here, not all; method: immunoSEQ multiplex PCR. The sample lists some 2 million clones; roughly 95% were seen once. V trimming: 6 bases; J trimming: 4 bases; junction bases outside the gene matches: 7. CDR3 length: 14 amino acids. Germline-derived CDR1 and CDR2 are SGHRS and YFSETQ. In regard to this clone: Its antigen is unknown.

V gene TRBV5-1 combines with J gene TRBJ2-5; 9 positions agree with TRBD1. The source material was naive CD4+ T cells sorted from blood. The subset denotes: CD45RA+ positively selected. This receptor was obtained from a man younger than 35 in good health. CDR3 nucleotides: TGCGCCAGCAACCGCGAACAGGGGGCAGAGACCCAGTACTTC. Amino acids: CASNREQGAETQYF.